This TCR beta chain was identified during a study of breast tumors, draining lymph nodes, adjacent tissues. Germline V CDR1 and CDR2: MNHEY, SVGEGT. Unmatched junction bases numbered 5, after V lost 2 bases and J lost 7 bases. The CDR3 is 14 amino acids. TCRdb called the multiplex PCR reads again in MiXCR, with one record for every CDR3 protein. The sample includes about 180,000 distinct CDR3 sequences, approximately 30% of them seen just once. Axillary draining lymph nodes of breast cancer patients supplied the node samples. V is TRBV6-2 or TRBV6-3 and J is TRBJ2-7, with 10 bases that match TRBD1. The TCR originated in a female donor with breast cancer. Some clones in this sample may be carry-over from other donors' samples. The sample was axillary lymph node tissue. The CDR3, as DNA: TGTGCCAGCAGTTACGCCTGGACAGGGGGAGAGCAGTACTTC. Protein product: CASSYAWTGGEQYF.